One and the same sample provided the 22 T cell receptor beta chains below, sequenced in a study of T cell repertoires in ileal Crohn's disease. Libraries were prepared by immunoSEQ multiplex PCR; TCRdb keeps only in-frame clonotypes and omits some of them. The sample consists of 7,300 or so clones, 80% to 95% of them appearing once. Sequenced material: ileal tissue. The receptors stem from an adult with Crohn's disease.

The rearrangement joins TRBV28 to TRBJ2-1; D is perhaps TRBD1 (6 bases). The CDR3 is 15 amino acids. V was clipped by 6 bases and J by 8 bases, with 20 bases between them. The V gene's germline CDR1 is MDHEN and CDR2 SYDVKM. The CDR3 DNA reads as TGTGCCAGCAGCAAAACAGGGACGATCGGCGATGAGCAGTTCTTC. Encoded protein: CASSKTGTIGDEQFF.

This clone was seen only once. This sequence joins TRBV15 and TRBJ1-2, with 7 bases fitting TRBD1. Germline loops: CDR1 LNHNV, CDR2 YYDKDF (reference sequence). This CDR3 contains 13 residues. Trimming took 6 bases from V and 10 from J; bases not matched to a gene: 11. The DNA of the CDR3 is TGTGCCACCAGTCAAGGGGGCTTCAAGTCCTACACCTTC. This translates into CATSQGGFKSYTF.

The chain combines TRBV6-1 with TRBJ2-1, with 11 bases lining up with TRBD2. Trimming removed 10 bases from V and 2 bases from J; junction bases left unmatched: 4. The CDR3 length is 14 residues. CDR1 and CDR2 from the germline V gene are MNHNS and SASEGT. This chain's CDR3 is CATLTSGTYNEQFF. CDR3 coding DNA: TGTGCCACCTTGACTAGCGGGACCTACAATGAGCAGTTCTTC.

Here the CDR3 reads CASSGTGEVQETQYF. The CDR3, as DNA: TGCGCCAGCAGCGGAACGGGAGAGGTCCAAGAGACCCAGTACTTC. V is TRBV5-1 and J is TRBJ2-5; the D gene is possibly TRBD2 (6 bases). Germline-derived CDR1 and CDR2 are SGHRS and YFSETQ. Trimming cost V 4 bases and J 1 base, with 14 bases left between them. The CDR3 consists of 15 residues. Full variable domain (missing parts from reference TRBV5-1 and TRBJ2-5): KAGVTQTPRYLIKTRGQQVTLSCSPISGHRSVSWYQQTPGQGLQFLFEYFSETQRNKGNFPGRFSGRQFSNSRSEMNVSTLELGDSALYLCASSGTGEVQETQYFGPGTRLLVL.

About this clone: At one of its ends the junction is not consistent with the germline gene, which may arise from a read error. V is TRBV25-1 and J is TRBJ2-5; tentatively, D is TRBD2 (5 bases). The CDR3 covers 12 residues. CDR1 MGHDK and CDR2 SYGVNS come from the germline V gene. The chain's CDR3 is CASCDYVETQYF. CDR3 sequence (DNA): TGTGCCAGCTGTGACTACGTAGAGACCCAGTACTTC.

V is TRBV27 and J is TRBJ1-6, with a tentative D call TRBD1 (6 bases). Germline V gene sequence: CDR1 MNHEY, CDR2 SMNVEV (reference sequence). V shed 6 bases and J shed 0 bases, with 15 bases lying between them. The CDR3 totals 17 residues. The CDR3 DNA reads as TGTGCCAGCAGAGACACAGGGTCTTTCTCCTATAATTCACCCCTCCACTTT. This codes for CASRDTGSFSYNSPLHF.

V is TRBV19 and J is TRBJ1-5, with TRBD1 identical over 10 bases. The germline CDR1 and CDR2 sequences are LNHDA and SQIVND (reference sequence). Losses at the gene ends were 2 bases for V and 4 bases for J; bases not matched to a gene: 11. CDR3 length equals 18 residues. Here the CDR3 DNA reads TGTGCCAGTAGTATAACTGTTGTCCGGACAGGGGGGAATCAGCCCCAGCATTTT. Translation: CASSITVVRTGGNQPQHF.

As regards this clone: The junction does not match germline at one end; this may be a read error. Other DNA sequences in this specimen translate into the identical CDR3. This rearrangement joins TRBV2 to TRBJ1-1, with D maybe TRBD1 (6 bases). CDR1 SNHLY and CDR2 FYNNEI come from the germline V gene. The CDR3 loop spans 13 amino acids. The CDR3 sequence: CASSQDRNTEAFF. As DNA, the CDR3 is TGCGCCAGCAGCCAGGACAGGAACACTGAAGCTTTCTTT.

The rearrangement joins TRBV6-5 to TRBJ1-1; D remains unclear. This CDR3 has 13 amino acids. Trimming removed 6 bases from V and 0 bases from J, with 8 bases in between. Germline CDR1 MNHEY, CDR2 SVGAGI. The CDR3 coding sequence is TGTGCCAGCAGGGGCCCTATGAACACTGAAGCTTTCTTT. This sequence encodes CASRGPMNTEAFF.

The V gene is TRBV2, the J gene TRBJ2-3, with 9 nucleotides matching TRBD2. The CDR3 runs to 14 residues. Losses at the gene ends were 11 bases for V and 5 bases for J; bases not matched to a gene: 11. In germline, CDR1 is SNHLY, CDR2 FYNNEI. In DNA, the CDR3 is TGTGCCTTGGGGGTAGCGGGAGAGAAAGATACGCAGTATTTT. It is translated as CALGVAGEKDTQYF.

V gene TRBV14 combines with J gene TRBJ1-1; 7 bases fit TRBD1. The CDR3 runs 13 residues. The germline V gene has CDR1 SGHDN and CDR2 FVKESK. V trimming: 4 bases; J trimming: 5 bases; junction bases outside the gene matches: 4. The CDR3 region is CASSRQGRTEAFF. The CDR3, as DNA: TGTGCCAGCAGCCGACAGGGAAGAACTGAAGCTTTCTTT.

This rearrangement joins TRBV27 to TRBJ2-4; D uncertain. The CDR3 covers 14 residues. Per the germline V gene, CDR1 is MNHEY and CDR2 is SMNVEV (reference sequence). V shed 3 bases and J shed 0 bases, with 6 bases lying between them. The CDR3 is CASSLLLAKNIQYF. The CDR3 DNA sequence: TGTGCCAGCAGTTTGCTACTAGCCAAAAACATTCAGTACTTC.

This clone was detected only once. This chain connects TRBV18 to TRBJ2-7; 10 bases map to TRBD2. The CDR3 is 15 amino acids. With 3 bases clipped from V and 3 bases from J, the junction kept 5 bases outside the gene matches. Per germline, CDR1 KGHSH and CDR2 LQKENI. CDR3 in amino acids: CASSPEAGGLYEQYF. DNA of the CDR3: TGTGCCAGCTCACCCGAAGCGGGAGGGCTCTACGAGCAGTACTTC.

Worth noting for this clone: This sample also contains other DNA sequences that code for the same CDR3. V usage is TRBV19 and J usage is TRBJ1-1; D not resolved. The CDR3 contains 15 residues. Germline V gene sequence: CDR1 LNHDA, CDR2 SQIVND (reference sequence). V gave up 2 bases and J gave up 5 bases, with 15 bases separating them. As DNA, the CDR3 is TGTGCCAGTAGTATACCGACGGCCCGGGGTACTGAAGCTTTCTTT. Its protein product is CASSIPTARGTEAFF.

The rearrangement joins TRBV7-9 to TRBJ1-4; no reliable D call. The V end lost 8 bases, the J end lost 8 bases, and 15 bases lay between the germline ends. The CDR3 length is 13 residues. Germline CDR1 reads SEHNR; CDR2 reads FQNEAQ (reference sequence). The CDR3 DNA reads TGTGCCAGCGCCTCCCCCATGGGCGAAAAACTGTTTTTT. Amino acid sequence: CASASPMGEKLFF.

The chain has TRBV7-9 and TRBJ1-4; D is uncertain. The CDR3 runs to 16 residues. Trimming shortened V by 5 bases and J by 0 bases, and 13 bases separated the two germline ends. The germline V gene has CDR1 SEHNR and CDR2 FQNEAQ (reference sequence). The CDR3 protein is CASSRSFSATNEKLFF. CDR3 in DNA: TGTGCCAGCAGCCGCTCCTTCAGTGCAACTAATGAAAAACTGTTTTTT.

The chain couples TRBV6-4 to TRBJ2-7, with TRBD2 matching over 9 bases. Germline trimming cut 8 bases from V and 4 bases from J; bases unmatched to any gene: 12. The CDR3 extends over 15 amino acids. Germline CDR1 MRHNA, CDR2 SNTAGT. CDR3 amino acids: CASAETASGKYEQYF. CDR3 in DNA: TGTGCCAGCGCTGAGACGGCTAGCGGGAAGTACGAGCAGTACTTC.

The chain joins TRBV2 to TRBJ1-2, with D hard to call. The CDR3 runs 16 residues. From germline, CDR1 is SNHLY and CDR2 FYNNEI. V was clipped by 0 bases and J by 4 bases, with 15 bases between them. The CDR3: CASSEAWAASFYGYTF. The CDR3 DNA follows: TGTGCCAGCAGTGAAGCCTGGGCAGCATCCTTCTATGGCTACACCTTC. Complete variable domain (other parts from reference TRBV2 and TRBJ1-2): EPEVTQTPSHQVTQMGQEVILRCVPISNHLYFYWYRQILGQKVEFLVSFYNNEISEKSEIFDDQFSVERPDGSNFTLKIRSTKLEDSAMYFCASSEAWAASFYGYTFGSGTRLTVV.

V usage is TRBV5-1 and J usage is TRBJ2-7; TRBD2 matches 8 bases. Looked up from germline, CDR1 is SGHRS and CDR2 is YFSETQ. The CDR3 has 16 amino acids. V lost 5 bases, J lost 2 bases, and 12 bases stayed unmatched. CDR3 nucleotide sequence: TGCGCCAGCAGATTGCAGGGGACTAGACAGACCTACGAGCAGTACTTC. This codes for CASRLQGTRQTYEQYF.

This clone was seen once. The chain is built from TRBV28 and TRBJ2-5, with a tentative D call TRBD2 (5 bases). The J call is uncertain, as TRBJ2-7 better fits the DNA end. Per the germline V gene, CDR1 is MDHEN and CDR2 is SYDVKM. This CDR3 is 13 amino acids long. The DNA of the CDR3 is TGTGCCAGCAGTTTCGGGGATTCAACCGAGCAGTACTTC. Protein sequence: CASSFGDSTEQYF.

The chain recombines TRBV29-1 with TRBJ1-2, with TRBD1 matching over 7 bases. The J segment lost 6 bases and the V segment lost 7 bases, leaving 5 bases of the junction unmatched. CDR3 length: 11 residues. The germline V gene has CDR1 SQVTM and CDR2 ANQGSEA. DNA for the CDR3: TGCAGCGGACAGGGTTTGCATGGCTACACCTTC. This codes for CSGQGLHGYTF. The variable domain in full, with the rest retrieved from reference TRBV29-1 and TRBJ1-2, is SAVISQKPSRDICQRGTSLTIQCQVDSQVTMMFWYRQQPGQSLTLIATANQGSEATYESGFVIDKFPISRPNLTFSTLTVSNMSPEDSSIYLCSGQGLHGYTFGSGTRLTVV.

The chain carries TRBV6-1 and TRBJ2-3, with TRBD2 matching 10 bases. V lost 8 bases, J lost 3 bases, and 5 bases stayed unmatched. Germline CDR1 and CDR2: MNHNS and SASEGT. The CDR3 loop spans 14 amino acids. The CDR3 reads CASVPSGSTDTQYF. The CDR3 nucleotides are TGTGCCAGCGTCCCTAGCGGGAGTACAGATACGCAGTATTTT.